These T cell receptor beta chains were read from a single sample in a study of cytomegalovirus exposure and HLA in healthy donors. Repertoires were generated with immunoSEQ multiplex PCR, while TCRdb's copy carries only in-frame clones and drops some. The repertoire includes 200,000 to 250,000 clones, roughly 80% of them detected once, and 3% to 4% sits in the top ten. The sample was PBMCs. The receptor set was obtained from a male donor in good health and CMV-seronegative. The CDR3 runs from the conserved cysteine through the conserved F or W. Fields, in order: D gene, V gene, J gene, clone size, CDR3 DNA, CDR3 protein. The D gene is left open where the match is weak. A clone size is listed for some rows: how often the clone was seen (once, few, many), or a class if it is expanded.

>.|TRBV6-5|TRBJ2-5|.
TGTGCCAGCAGTTCGATCTACAGGGAAAGGGCAGAGACCCAGTACTTC
CASSSIYRERAETQYF
>.|TRBV27|TRBJ1-3|.
TGTGCCAGCAGTTTTAGGACAGAGTCAAGAAACACCATATATTTT
CASSFRTESRNTIYF
>TRBD1|TRBV29-1|TRBJ2-2|.
TGCAGCGGTGTCCGGGCAGGGGGACCCACCGGGGAGCTGTTTTTT
CSGVRAGGPTGELFF
>.|TRBV10-1|TRBJ2-3|.
TGCGCCAGCAGCCCCGGACTGATTACGCAGTATTTT
CASSPGLITQYF
>TRBD1|TRBV27|TRBJ1-2|once
TGTGCCAGCAGGGGCCGGGACAGGGATAACTATGGCTACACCTTC
CASRGRDRDNYGYTF
>.|TRBV9|TRBJ2-3|few
TGTGCCAGCAGCGTAGGGGCTAGCTCACTGGGAGATACGCAGTATTTT
CASSVGASSLGDTQYF
>.|TRBV19|TRBJ2-1|.
TGTGCCAGTAGTCCCACGGGACACCCTAGAAACTACAATGAGCAGTTCTTC
CASSPTGHPRNYNEQFF
>.|TRBV4-1|TRBJ1-3|.
TGCGCCAGCAGCGCCCACCCGGGGGACCCTGGAAACACCATATATTTT
CASSAHPGDPGNTIYF
>.|TRBV29-1|TRBJ2-7|few
TGCAGCGTTGATGCGGGGTACGACGAGCAGTACTTC
CSVDAGYDEQYF
>TRBD1|TRBV5-5|TRBJ2-3|.
TGTGCCAGCAGCTGGGGGGACAGGTGGGCAGATACGCAGTATTTT
CASSWGDRWADTQYF
>.|TRBV9|TRBJ1-1|few
TGTGCCAGCAGCCCCACAGGGAGTTTCACTGAAGCTTTCTTT
CASSPTGSFTEAFF
>.|TRBV25-1|TRBJ2-3|.
TGTGCCAGCAGTGCCATGACTAGGGTCACCACAGATACGCAGTATTTT
CASSAMTRVTTDTQYF
>TRBD1|TRBV7-9|TRBJ1-2|.
TGTGCCAGCAGCTCAGACAGGGTACACGGCTACACCTTC
CASSSDRVHGYTF
>.|TRBV5-1|TRBJ2-3|.
TGCGCCCGCCGACCCCCGGGAACAGATACGCAGTATTTT
CARRPPGTDTQYF
>TRBD1|TRBV18|TRBJ2-7|.
TGTGCCAGCTCACCCCTGATCCAAGTTTCAGGGGGCGCAGCCACCTACGAGCAGTACTTC
CASSPLIQVSGGAATYEQYF
>.|TRBV25-1|TRBJ1-6|.
TGTGCCAGCAGTGACTATGGGGAGTCACCCCTCCACTTT
CASSDYGESPLHF
>TRBD2|TRBV7-6|TRBJ2-3|.
TGTGCCAGCAGCTTAGGGTCGCGGGAGATAGTAGTCACAGATACGCAGTATTTT
CASSLGSREIVVTDTQYF
>.|TRBV28|TRBJ1-3|.
TGTGCCAGCACCCCAGAGACAGTGGGAGGAAACACCATATATTTT
CASTPETVGGNTIYF
>.|TRBV5-1|TRBJ1-5|few
TGCGCCAGCAGCTTGTTTCGCCTAGTGGCCCAGCATTTT
CASSLFRLVAQHF
>.|TRBV19|TRBJ2-5|.
TGTGCCAGTAGTCCTGGACAGGGGAAGAGCGGGAGGACCCGAGAGACCCAGTACTTC
CASSPGQGKSGRTRETQYF
>TRBD1|TRBV5-4|TRBJ2-5|.
TGTGCCAGCAGCTCAGGACAGGGAACCCAAGAGACCCAGTACTTC
CASSSGQGTQETQYF
>TRBD1|TRBV10-3|TRBJ2-3|.
TGTGCCATCAGTGAGCCCGGACAGGGGGCCACAGATACGCAGTATTTT
CAISEPGQGATDTQYF